The clone carrying this TCR beta chain was detected a few times. Its antigen is currently unknown. CDR1 and CDR2 from the germline V gene are SGDLS and YYNGEE. Trimming took 3 bases from V and 0 from J, leaving 12 bases between them. The CDR3 is made up of 15 amino acids. Sequencing was performed with immunoSEQ multiplex PCR; in TCRdb, only in-frame clones are kept and a portion is missing. Found here are some 1,400 clones, over 15% of them singletons; the top ten hold approximately 15%. The source of the sample is a study of T cells in localized non-small cell lung cancer. Findings and caveats of the study: Multi-region tumor sequencing was not done, so intratumor heterogeneity could not be excluded. Highest T cell clonality was seen in uninvolved adjacent lung, surpassing that measured in tumor.

This receptor was identified in a female donor of 60 years or more with stage I squamous cell lung carcinoma. The chain combines TRBV9 with TRBJ1-1; D is possibly TRBD1 (6 bases). The specimen was lung tumor tissue, collected before any cancer treatment. CDR3 loop: CASSASGDMNTEAFF. The CDR3 DNA sequence: TGTGCCAGCAGCGCCTCAGGGGATATGAACACTGAAGCTTTCTTT.